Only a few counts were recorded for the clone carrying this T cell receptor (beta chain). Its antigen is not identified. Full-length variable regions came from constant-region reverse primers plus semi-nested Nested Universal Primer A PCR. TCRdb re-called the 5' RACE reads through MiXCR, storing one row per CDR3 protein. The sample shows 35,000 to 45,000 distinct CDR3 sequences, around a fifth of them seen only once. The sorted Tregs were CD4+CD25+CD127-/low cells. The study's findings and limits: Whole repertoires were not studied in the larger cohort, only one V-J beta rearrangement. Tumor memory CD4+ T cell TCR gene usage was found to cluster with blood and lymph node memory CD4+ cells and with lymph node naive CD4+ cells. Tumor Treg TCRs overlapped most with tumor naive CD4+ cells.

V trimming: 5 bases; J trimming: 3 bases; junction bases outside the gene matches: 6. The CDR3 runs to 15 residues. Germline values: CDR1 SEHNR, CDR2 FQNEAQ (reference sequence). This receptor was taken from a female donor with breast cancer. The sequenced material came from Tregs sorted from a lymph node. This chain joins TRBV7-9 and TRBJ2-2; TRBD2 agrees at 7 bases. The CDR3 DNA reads TGTGCCAGCAGCGCCTCGACTAGCTACACCGGGGAGCTGTTTTTT. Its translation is CASSASTSYTGELFF.